In its sample, the clone carrying this T cell receptor (beta chain) was seen a few times. The antigen remains unidentified. This CDR3 has 18 residues. Between the trimmed V and J ends, which lost 0 bases and 0 bases, there was a span of 12 bases. Per the germline V gene, CDR1 is LGHNA and CDR2 is YNFKEQ. This specimen comes from a study of blood T cells in healthy people across ages. Findings and caveats of the study: Age showed a roughly linear inverse relationship with TCR beta diversity per million T cells. Naive T cell percentage by flow cytometry tracked strongly with beta diversity.

Sample-barcoded 5' priming and a J-beta primer mix drove a second PCR of about 6 to 12 cycles. All samples yielded 2.5 million or more CDR3-containing paired-end reads. TCRdb independently ran MiXCR on the 5' RACE reads; one entry per CDR3 protein. Of about 400,000 distinct CDR3 sequences listed, roughly half are singletons. The chain employs TRBV4-2 and TRBJ2-6; D is uncertain. The sequencing sample was made of blood. The TCR was taken from a man between 60 and 75 years old in good health. CDR3 amino acids: CASSQEGQKSSGANVLTF. The CDR3, as DNA: TGTGCCAGCAGCCAAGAAGGCCAGAAGAGCTCTGGGGCCAACGTCCTGACTTTC.